This passage covers 15 T cell receptor beta chains from one sample sequenced in a study of blood T cell repertoires in COVID-19 (dated by TCRdb to 2020 to 2022). The library was generated by the immunoSEQ multiplex PCR assay. TCRdb obtained this table from immuneACCESS and retained in-frame rearrangements with V and J assigned. These tables miss some clones; where compared with another copy, unresolved V genes account for less than half of the shortfall, and the remainder is unexplained. Here the sample has more than 150,000 clones; 85% to 90% occur a single time. Under 15% of the sample belongs to the ten largest clones. Sequencing was done on a sample of peripheral blood. These receptor sequences come from a woman aged 70-85 years with COVID-19, enrolled during active disease.

The chain combines TRBV5-1 with TRBJ2-1, with D possibly matching TRBD2 (6 bases). CDR1 is SGHRS, CDR2 YFSETQ, per germline. V gave up 4 bases and J gave up 4 bases, with 12 bases separating them. The CDR3 has 14 amino acids. The CDR3 DNA follows: TGCGCCAGCAGCCCCGAGACTAGGTACAATGAGCAGTTCTTC. Its protein is CASSPETRYNEQFF.

This chain connects TRBV28 to TRBJ1-2; perhaps TRBD1 as D (6 bases). Trimming took off 2 bases at V and 4 bases at J, with 11 bases between the two ends. CDR1 and CDR2 from the germline V gene are MDHEN and SYDVKM. The CDR3 covers 14 residues. The CDR3 DNA follows: TGTGCCAGCAGTTTAGGGGACACCCTCTATGGCTACACCTTC. The encoded protein is CASSLGDTLYGYTF.

This clone was recorded once. This chain uses TRBV11-2 with TRBJ2-1; D is unresolved. Deletions cut 6 bases from V and 7 bases from J, with 13 bases between. Germline CDR1 and CDR2: SGHAT and FQNNGV. The length of the CDR3 is 13 residues. The CDR3 spells CASRNPPVNEQFF. The CDR3 nucleotides are TGTGCCAGCAGGAACCCCCCAGTGAATGAGCAGTTCTTC.

This chain connects TRBV11-2 to TRBJ2-7; D remains ambiguous. Per germline, CDR1 SGHAT and CDR2 FQNNGV. V was pared by 6 bases and J by 0 bases, with 6 bases between. The CDR3 consists of 12 residues. CDR3 DNA sequence: TGTGCCAGCAGGGAGAGCTCCTACGAGCAGTACTTC. Translated: CASRESSYEQYF.

The chain joins TRBV28 to TRBJ2-7; TRBD2 matches at 13 bases. Germline V CDR1 and CDR2: MDHEN, SYDVKM. The CDR3 contains 14 residues. The trim removed 4 bases at V and 12 bases at J, leaving 9 bases unmatched. CDR3 loop: CASSSGTSGTAWYF. In DNA form, the CDR3 reads TGTGCCAGCAGTTCAGGGACTAGCGGGACCGCCTGGTACTTC.

The chain is built from TRBV5-1 and TRBJ2-5, with no clear D. In germline, CDR1 is SGHRS, CDR2 YFSETQ. There are 13 residues in the CDR3. V lost 0 bases to trimming and J lost 6 bases, with 9 bases between them. For the CDR3, the DNA is TGCGCCAGCAGCTTGGCCGCGGTCCAGACCCAGTACTTC. Translated, it gives CASSLAAVQTQYF.

The chain is built from TRBV4-1 and TRBJ2-7, with D possibly matching TRBD2 (6 bases). V was clipped by 1 base and J by 0 bases, with 13 bases between them. The CDR3 has 16 amino acids. The germline V gene encodes CDR1 MGHRA and CDR2 YSYEKL. In nucleotides, the CDR3 is TGCGCCAGCAGCCAAGGATGGACCGGGAGCTCCTACGAGCAGTACTTC. Translated: CASSQGWTGSSYEQYF.

The CDR3 loop reads CASTLTGSYEQYF. The DNA for the CDR3 is TGTGCCAGCACCCTGACAGGGTCCTACGAGCAGTACTTC. This chain joins TRBV3-1 (or the pseudogene TRBV3-2) and TRBJ2-7; 7 bases are shared with TRBD1. The V gene's germline CDR1 is LGHDT and CDR2 YNNKEL (reference sequence). The trim removed 7 bases at V and 1 base at J, leaving 4 bases unmatched. The CDR3 runs to 13 residues.

The CDR3 DNA reads TGTGCCAGCAGTGAGAGGAGGGCTATGAACACTGAAGCTTTCTTT. Amino acids: CASSERRAMNTEAFF. The chain carries TRBV6-1 and TRBJ1-1; no definite D call. The CDR3 length is 15 residues. Trimming pared 3 bases from V and 0 bases from J, leaving 11 bases between. Germline-derived CDR1 and CDR2 are MNHNS and SASEGT.

This clone was detected once. The rearrangement links TRBV5-1 to TRBJ1-2, with 7 positions matching TRBD1. The CDR3 is 14 residues long. Per germline, CDR1 SGHRS and CDR2 YFSETQ. The ends lost 2 bases at V and 5 bases at J; junction bases unmatched: 6. This CDR3 is CASSFGDSLYGYTF. The CDR3 coding sequence is TGCGCCAGCAGCTTCGGGGACAGCTTGTATGGCTACACCTTC.

CDR3 region: CASSPFSGGTEAFF. The DNA of the CDR3 is TGTGCCAGTAGTCCCTTTTCAGGGGGAACTGAAGCTTTCTTT. The rearrangement links TRBV19 to TRBJ1-1, with 7 positions matching TRBD1. Germline CDR1 is LNHDA and CDR2 is SQIVND (reference sequence). Trimming removed 5 bases from V and 5 bases from J; junction bases left unmatched: 8. There are 14 residues in the CDR3. Variable domain in full (rest from reference TRBV19 and TRBJ1-1): DGGITQSPKYLFRKEGQNVTLSCEQNLNHDAMYWYRQDPGQGLRLIYYSQIVNDFQKGDIAEGYSVSREKKESFPLTVTSAQKNPTAFYLCASSPFSGGTEAFFGQGTRLTVV.

This sequence joins TRBV15 and TRBJ2-2; a weak D match, TRBD2 (5 bases). This CDR3 contains 15 residues. Germline V gene lookup returns CDR1 LNHNV and CDR2 YYDKDF (reference sequence). The V and J ends lost 5 bases and 5 bases respectively, with 15 bases between them. This chain's CDR3 is CATSLSTPGTGELFF. For the CDR3, the DNA is TGTGCCACCAGCCTCTCAACCCCGGGGACCGGGGAGCTGTTTTTT. Using reference TRBV15 and TRBJ2-2 for the parts outside the CDR3, the full variable domain is DAMVIQNPRYQVTQFGKPVTLSCSQTLNHNVMYWYQQKSSQAPKLLFHYYDKDFNNEADTPDNFQSRRPNTSFCFLDIRSPGLGDTAMYLCATSLSTPGTGELFFGEGSRLTVL.

The chain combines TRBV6-4 with TRBJ1-5, with TRBD1 matching over 7 bases. The CDR3 totals 17 residues. The germline V gene encodes CDR1 MRHNA and CDR2 SNTAGT. V gave up 6 bases and J gave up 2 bases; unmatched junction bases: 13. This CDR3 reads CASRRTGVVIGNQPQHF. The CDR3 DNA follows: TGTGCCAGCAGAAGGACAGGAGTCGTAATAGGCAATCAGCCCCAGCATTTT.

V gene TRBV19 combines with J gene TRBJ1-6; no definite D call. The CDR3 spans 17 residues. Trimming stripped 1 base from V and 9 bases from J, with 19 bases between. The germline V gene encodes CDR1 LNHDA and CDR2 SQIVND (reference sequence). CDR3 DNA: TGTGCCAGTAGTATAGCGCCCGGCAGACAATCTTTTTCACCCCTCCACTTT. Amino acid sequence: CASSIAPGRQSFSPLHF. The full variable domain, completed using reference TRBV19 and TRBJ1-6, is DGGITQSPKYLFRKEGQNVTLSCEQNLNHDAMYWYRQDPGQGLRLIYYSQIVNDFQKGDIAEGYSVSREKKESFPLTVTSAQKNPTAFYLCASSIAPGRQSFSPLHFGNGTRLTVT.

V usage is TRBV7-2 and J usage is TRBJ1-1; 8 bases fit TRBD1. Trimming at V came to 5 bases and at J to 3 bases, leaving 8 bases not matched to a gene. The length of the CDR3 is 15 residues. Germline V lookup: CDR1 SGHTA, CDR2 FQGNSA. In DNA form, the CDR3 reads TGTGCCAGCAGCGTCGGCAGGGGGCAGGACACTGAAGCTTTCTTT. Its protein product is CASSVGRGQDTEAFF.